What follows are 3 T cell receptor beta chains derived from one specimen sequenced in a study of identical twins. TCRdb re-called the 5' RACE reads through MiXCR, storing one row per CDR3 protein. The sample lists roughly 230,000 distinct CDR3 sequences, about 8.3% occurring once. These data also formed part of another study, on yellow fever vaccine responses in identical twins.

Sequenced: CD8+ T cells sorted from blood. The receptors here all came from a woman between 18 and 30 years old in good health.

There are a few counts of this clonotype. As DNA, the CDR3 is TGTGCCAGCAGTTCTTACGGGACTGCCCTCTACGAGCAGTACTTC. This sequence encodes CASSSYGTALYEQYF. V is TRBV6-5 and J is TRBJ2-7; TRBD2 is a possible D gene (6 bases). This CDR3 has 15 residues. From germline, CDR1 is MNHEY and CDR2 SVGAGI. The germline V and J ends were trimmed by 4 bases and 3 bases, with 16 bases remaining between them.

This clonotype was observed a handful of times. The V and J genes are TRBV7-9 and TRBJ2-1; D could derive from TRBD1 or TRBD2 (5 bases each). V lost 5 bases and J 10 bases, leaving 18 bases between the germline ends. There are 14 residues in the CDR3. CDR1 is SEHNR and CDR2 is FQNEAQ in the germline V gene (reference sequence). CDR3: CASSPGTGSWEQFF. CDR3 nucleotides: TGTGCCAGCAGCCCTGGGACGGGGTCGTGGGAGCAGTTCTTC.

This chain uses TRBV20-1 with TRBJ2-3; 10 bases fit TRBD2. The CDR3 extends over 16 amino acids. The ends lost 2 bases at V and 5 bases at J; junction bases unmatched: 10. Germline V gene lookup returns CDR1 DFQATT and CDR2 SNEGSKA (reference sequence). The CDR3 region is CSARQREGRAIDTQYF. The CDR3 DNA is TGCAGTGCTAGACAGCGGGAGGGCCGAGCTATAGATACGCAGTATTTT.